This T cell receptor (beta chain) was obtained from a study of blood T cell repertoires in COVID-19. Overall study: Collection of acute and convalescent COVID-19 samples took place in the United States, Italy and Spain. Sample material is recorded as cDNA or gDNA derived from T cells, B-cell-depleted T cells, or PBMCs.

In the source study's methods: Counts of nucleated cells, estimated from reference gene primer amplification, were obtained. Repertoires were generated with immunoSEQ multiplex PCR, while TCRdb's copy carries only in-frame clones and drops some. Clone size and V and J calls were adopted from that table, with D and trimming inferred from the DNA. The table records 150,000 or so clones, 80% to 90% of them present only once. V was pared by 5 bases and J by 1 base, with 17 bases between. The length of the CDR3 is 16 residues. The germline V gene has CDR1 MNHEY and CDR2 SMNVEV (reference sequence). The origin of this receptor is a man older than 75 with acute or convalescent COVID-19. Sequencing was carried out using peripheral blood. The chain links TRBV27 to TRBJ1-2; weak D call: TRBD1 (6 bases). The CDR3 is CASSQFGGHLNYGYTF. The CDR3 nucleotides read TGTGCCAGCAGTCAGTTTGGGGGACACCTTAACTATGGCTACACCTTC.